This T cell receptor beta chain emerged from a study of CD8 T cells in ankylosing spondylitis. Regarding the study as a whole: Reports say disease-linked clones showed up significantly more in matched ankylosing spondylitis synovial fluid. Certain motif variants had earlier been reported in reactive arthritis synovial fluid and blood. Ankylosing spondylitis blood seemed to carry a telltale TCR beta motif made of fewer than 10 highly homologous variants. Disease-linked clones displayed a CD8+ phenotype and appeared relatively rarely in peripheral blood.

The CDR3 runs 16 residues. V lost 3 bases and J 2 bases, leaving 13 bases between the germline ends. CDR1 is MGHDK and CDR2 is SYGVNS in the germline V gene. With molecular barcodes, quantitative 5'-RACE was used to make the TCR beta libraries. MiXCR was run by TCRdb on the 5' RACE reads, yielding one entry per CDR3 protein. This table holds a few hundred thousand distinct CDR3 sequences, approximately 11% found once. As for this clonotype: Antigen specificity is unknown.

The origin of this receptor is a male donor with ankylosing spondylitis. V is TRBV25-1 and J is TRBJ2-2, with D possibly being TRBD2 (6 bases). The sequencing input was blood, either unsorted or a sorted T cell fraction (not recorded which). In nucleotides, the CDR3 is TGTGCCAGCAGTGACCCGGGAGTAGGAAACACCGGGGAGCTGTTTTTT. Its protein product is CASSDPGVGNTGELFF.